Described below is a single T cell receptor beta chain sequence and its context. Its specificity is not known. The germline gives CDR1 SGDLS, CDR2 YYNGEE. Trimming left V 3 bases short and J 3 bases short, with 4 bases between. The CDR3 has 11 residues. The PCR made use of 60 Vbeta and 13 Jbeta primers. Profiling relied on immunoSEQ multiplex PCR, and the TCRdb table lists in-frame clones only, not all of them. The repertoire has around 180,000 clones, about 84% of them found once; the top ten carry around 4.8%. The sample comes from a study of cytomegalovirus exposure and HLA in healthy donors. Background on the study: Early on, a data release was issued that held approximately 78 million unique TCRs from HLA-typed donors.

Study outcomes and limitations: Associated with HLA alleles at 0.05 false discovery rate in a later analysis were 15,000 to 20,000 TCR beta sequences. TCR beta chain V- and J-gene trimming was linked, in a later analysis, to a missense variant in DCLRE1C. From TCR beta sequences, most subjects' HLA-A and HLA-B alleles were reportedly predicted accurately.

The V gene is TRBV9, the J gene TRBJ2-7; D gene unclear. The sample was PBMCs. This clonotype originated in a man aged 18 to 29 in good health and CMV-seronegative. CDR3 in amino acids: CASSEHYEQYF. The CDR3 region has the DNA TGTGCCAGCAGCGAACACTACGAGCAGTACTTC.